The T cell receptor (beta chain) described here comes from a study of blood T cell repertoires in COVID-19. About the study: Researchers got acute and convalescent COVID-19 samples from the United States, Italy and Spain. Nucleic acid was either cDNA or gDNA, and it came from T cells, B-cell-depleted T cells, or PBMCs.

Per the authors' pipeline: Reference gene primers were amplified, and this amplification served to estimate nucleated cell counts. Generated by immunoSEQ multiplex PCR, the TCRdb table keeps only in-frame clones and is missing some. Clone size and the V and J calls come from that table; the DNA yielded D and trimming. Of over 150,000 clones detected, roughly 83% appear once; the ten largest clones hold 25% to 30%. The CDR3 runs 13 residues. Trimming stripped 4 bases from V and 4 bases from J, with 9 bases between. Germline CDR1 is MGHRA and CDR2 is YSYEKL. Sample: peripheral blood. The rearrangement uses TRBV4-1 and TRBJ2-3, with a tentative D call TRBD2 (6 bases). The clonotype comes from a woman aged 60 to 75 with acute or convalescent COVID-19. CDR3 DNA: TGCGCCAGCAGCCCCCGCGGGGCAGATACGCAGTATTTT. This translates into CASSPRGADTQYF.